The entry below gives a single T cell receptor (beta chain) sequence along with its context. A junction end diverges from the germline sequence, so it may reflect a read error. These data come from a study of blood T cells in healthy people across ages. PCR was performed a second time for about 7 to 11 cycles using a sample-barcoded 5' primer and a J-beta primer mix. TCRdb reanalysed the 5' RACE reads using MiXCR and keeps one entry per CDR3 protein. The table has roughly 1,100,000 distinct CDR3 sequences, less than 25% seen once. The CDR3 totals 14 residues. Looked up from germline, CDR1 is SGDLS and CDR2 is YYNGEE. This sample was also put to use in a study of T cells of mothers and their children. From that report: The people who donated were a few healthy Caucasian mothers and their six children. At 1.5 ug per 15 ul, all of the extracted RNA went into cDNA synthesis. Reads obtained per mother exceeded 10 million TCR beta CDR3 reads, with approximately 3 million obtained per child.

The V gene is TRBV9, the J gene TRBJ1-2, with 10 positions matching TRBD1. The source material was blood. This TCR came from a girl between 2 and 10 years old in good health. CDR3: CSSSTTGGLVGYTF. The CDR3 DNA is TGTTCCAGCAGCACGACAGGGGGCCTTGTGGGCTACACCTTC. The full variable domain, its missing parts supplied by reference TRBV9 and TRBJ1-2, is DSGVTQTPKHLITATGQRVTLRCSPRSGDLSVYWYQQSLDQGLQFLIQYYNGEERAKGNILERFSAQQFPDLHSELNLSSLELGDSALYFCSSSTTGGLVGYTFGSGTRLTVV.